This paragraph reports one TCR beta chain. From germline, CDR1 is SGDLS and CDR2 YYNGEE. The J segment lost 0 bases and the V segment lost 3 bases, leaving 8 bases of the junction unmatched. CDR3 length equals 16 residues. Authors' data handling: Amplification of reference gene primers was used by the study to estimate nucleated cell counts. Method: immunoSEQ multiplex PCR; TCRdb's copy keeps in-frame clones and lacks some. V and J calls and clone size follow that table, whereas D and trimming were derived from the DNA. The table shows 55,000 to 65,000 clones, with around 92% occurring only once. The data derive from a study of blood T cell repertoires in COVID-19. About the study: Researchers got acute and convalescent COVID-19 samples from the United States, Italy and Spain. Nucleic acid was either cDNA or gDNA, and it came from T cells, B-cell-depleted T cells, or PBMCs.

The specimen was peripheral blood. This clonotype originated in a man aged 60 to 75 with acute or convalescent COVID-19. The V call is TRBV9, the J call TRBJ2-7; 8 positions match TRBD1. The CDR3 region is CASSDNRGAPSYEQYF. For the CDR3, the DNA is TGTGCCAGCAGCGATAACAGGGGGGCCCCCTCCTACGAGCAGTACTTC. Drawing the rest from reference TRBV9 and TRBJ2-7, the complete variable domain is DSGVTQTPKHLITATGQRVTLRCSPRSGDLSVYWYQQSLDQGLQFLIQYYNGEERAKGNILERFSAQQFPDLHSELNLSSLELGDSALYFCASSDNRGAPSYEQYFGPGTRLTVT.